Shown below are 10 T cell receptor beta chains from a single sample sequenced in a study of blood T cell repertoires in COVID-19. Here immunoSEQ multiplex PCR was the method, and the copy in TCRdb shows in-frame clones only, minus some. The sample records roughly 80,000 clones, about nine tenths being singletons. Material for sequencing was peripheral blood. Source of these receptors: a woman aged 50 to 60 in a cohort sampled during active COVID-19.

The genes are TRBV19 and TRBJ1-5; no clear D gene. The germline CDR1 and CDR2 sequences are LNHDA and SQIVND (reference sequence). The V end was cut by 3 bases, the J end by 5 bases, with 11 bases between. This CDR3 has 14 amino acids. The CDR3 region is CASSIRGTHQPQHF. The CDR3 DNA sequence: TGTGCCAGTAGTATTCGGGGAACACATCAGCCCCAGCATTTT.

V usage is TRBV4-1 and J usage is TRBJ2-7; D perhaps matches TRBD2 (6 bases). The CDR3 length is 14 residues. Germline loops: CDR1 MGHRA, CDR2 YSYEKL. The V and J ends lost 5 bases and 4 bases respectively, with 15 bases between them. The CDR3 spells CASSTLAGMYEQYF. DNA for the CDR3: TGCGCCAGCAGCACCTTGGCGGGGATGTACGAGCAGTACTTC.

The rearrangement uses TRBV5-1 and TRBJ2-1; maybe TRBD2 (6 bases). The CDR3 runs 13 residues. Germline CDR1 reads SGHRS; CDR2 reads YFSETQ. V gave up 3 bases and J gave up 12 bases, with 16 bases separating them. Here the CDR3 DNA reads TGCGCCAGCAGCTCACGGGGCGGGGACGGGCAGTTCTTC. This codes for CASSSRGGDGQFF. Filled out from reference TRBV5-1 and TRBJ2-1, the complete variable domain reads KAGVTQTPRYLIKTRGQQVTLSCSPISGHRSVSWYQQTPGQGLQFLFEYFSETQRNKGNFPGRFSGRQFSNSRSEMNVSTLELGDSALYLCASSSRGGDGQFFGPGTRLTVL.

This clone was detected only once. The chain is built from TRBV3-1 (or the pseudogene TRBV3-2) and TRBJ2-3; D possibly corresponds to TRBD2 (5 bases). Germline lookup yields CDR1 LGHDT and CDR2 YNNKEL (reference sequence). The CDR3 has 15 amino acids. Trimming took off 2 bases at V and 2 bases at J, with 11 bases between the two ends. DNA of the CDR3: TGTGCCAGCAGCCAAAGTAGCGACATCACAGATACGCAGTATTTT. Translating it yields CASSQSSDITDTQYF.

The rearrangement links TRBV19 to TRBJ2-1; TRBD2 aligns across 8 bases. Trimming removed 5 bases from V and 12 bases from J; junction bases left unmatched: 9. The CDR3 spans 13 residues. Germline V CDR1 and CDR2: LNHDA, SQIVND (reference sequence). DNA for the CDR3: TGTGCCAGTAGTCCGGGACTAGAAAGTGGGCAGTTCTTC. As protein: CASSPGLESGQFF.

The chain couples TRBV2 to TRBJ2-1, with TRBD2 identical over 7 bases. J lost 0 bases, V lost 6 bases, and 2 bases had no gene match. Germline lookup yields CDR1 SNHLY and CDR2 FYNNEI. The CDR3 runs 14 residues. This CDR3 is CASRAGSSYNEQFF. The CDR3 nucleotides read TGTGCCAGCAGAGCGGGAAGCTCCTACAATGAGCAGTTCTTC.

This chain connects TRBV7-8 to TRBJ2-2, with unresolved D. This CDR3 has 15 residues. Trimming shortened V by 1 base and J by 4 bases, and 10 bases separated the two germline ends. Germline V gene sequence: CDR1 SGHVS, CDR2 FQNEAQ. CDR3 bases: TGTGCCAGCAGCTTAGTATTTGACACCACCGGGGAGCTGTTTTTT. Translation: CASSLVFDTTGELFF.

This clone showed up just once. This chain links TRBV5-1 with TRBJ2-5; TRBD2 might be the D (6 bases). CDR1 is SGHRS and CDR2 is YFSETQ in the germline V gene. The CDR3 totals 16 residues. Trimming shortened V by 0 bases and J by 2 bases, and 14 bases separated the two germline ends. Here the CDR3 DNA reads TGCGCCAGCAGCTTGGGTTGGTCGGGGGTTCAAGAGACCCAGTACTTC. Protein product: CASSLGWSGVQETQYF.

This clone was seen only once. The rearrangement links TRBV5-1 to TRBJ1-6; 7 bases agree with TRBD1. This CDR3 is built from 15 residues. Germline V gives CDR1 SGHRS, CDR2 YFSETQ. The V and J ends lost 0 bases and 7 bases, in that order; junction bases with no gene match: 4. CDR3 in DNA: TGCGCCAGCAGCTTGGAGGGGGCTGAAAATTCACCCCTCCACTTT. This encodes CASSLEGAENSPLHF.

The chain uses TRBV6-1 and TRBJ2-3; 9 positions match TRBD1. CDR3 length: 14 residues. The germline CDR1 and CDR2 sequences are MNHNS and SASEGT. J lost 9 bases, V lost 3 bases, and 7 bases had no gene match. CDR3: CASSEQAGQGTQYF. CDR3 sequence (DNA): TGTGCCAGCAGTGAGCAGGCGGGACAGGGCACGCAGTATTTT.